The 28 T cell receptor beta chains below come from one sample, sequenced in a study of neoadjuvant anti-PD-1 for oral cavity cancer. The time point was: after neoadjuvant nivolumab, at surgical resection. Only in-frame clones appear in the TCRdb table, and some are missing; sequencing was by immunoSEQ multiplex PCR. The sample has around 67,000 clones; roughly 90% are singletons. This material consisted of PBMCs, taken after nivolumab (anti-PD-1) treatment. These TCRs come from a person aged 40 to 85 with oral cavity squamous cell carcinoma.

This chain links TRBV7-3 with TRBJ2-1; no clear D. The germline V gene encodes CDR1 SGHTA and CDR2 FQGTGA. V was pared by 5 bases and J by 6 bases, with 11 bases between. The CDR3 is 13 residues long. CDR3 in amino acids: CASSPTLVNEQFF. As DNA, the CDR3 is TGTGCCAGCAGCCCGACCCTGGTCAATGAGCAGTTCTTC. The full variable domain, completed using reference TRBV7-3 and TRBJ2-1, is GAGVSQTPSNKVTEKGKYVELRCDPISGHTALYWYRQSLGQGPEFLIYFQGTGAADDSGLPNDRFFAVRPEGSVSTLKIQRTERGDSAVYLCASSPTLVNEQFFGPGTRLTVL.

The V and J genes are TRBV5-1 and TRBJ2-3; no firm D call. V shed 2 bases and J shed 2 bases, with 3 bases lying between them. CDR1 is SGHRS and CDR2 is YFSETQ in the germline V gene. The length of the CDR3 is 12 residues. The CDR3 nucleotides read TGCGCCAGCAGCTTATACACAGATACGCAGTATTTT. Residues: CASSLYTDTQYF.

J is TRBJ2-3 and V is TRBV6-5, with 8 positions matching TRBD2. Germline V gives CDR1 MNHEY, CDR2 SVGAGI. This CDR3 spans 13 amino acids. V was pared by 10 bases and J by 5 bases, with 8 bases of the junction left unmatched. CDR3 DNA: TGTGCCACATTAGCGGGGCGGGGAGATACGCAGTATTTT. This codes for CATLAGRGDTQYF.

The chain couples TRBV2 to TRBJ2-3; 8 nucleotides agree with TRBD2. This CDR3 contains 15 residues. Trimming took 7 bases from V and 1 from J; bases not matched to a gene: 7. Germline CDR1 is SNHLY and CDR2 is FYNNEI. Here the CDR3 reads CASMTLAVRTDTQYF. The CDR3 DNA sequence: TGTGCCAGCATGACACTAGCGGTCCGCACAGATACGCAGTATTTT.

The chain has TRBV7-8 and TRBJ2-5; possibly TRBD1 for D (5 bases). Trimming cost V 4 bases and J 7 bases, with 22 bases left between them. This CDR3 spans 16 amino acids. Germline V CDR1 and CDR2: SGHVS, FQNEAQ. CDR3 in DNA: TGTGCCAGCAGCTACTCTGGGGCCAGGCTGAGAGGGACCCAGTACTTC. Protein product: CASSYSGARLRGTQYF.

This clone is a singleton in its sample. This rearrangement joins TRBV14 to TRBJ2-7; D is undetermined. V dropped 4 bases and J dropped 7 bases, with 14 bases sitting between them. This CDR3 has 13 residues. CDR1 and CDR2 (germline): SGHDN, FVKESK. The CDR3 protein is CASSLRLVGEQYF. The DNA of the CDR3 is TGTGCCAGCAGCCTTAGACTTGTTGGGGAGCAGTACTTC.

The chain carries TRBV5-8 and TRBJ2-3, with D perhaps assigned TRBD1 or TRBD2 (5 bases each). V lost 5 bases and J lost 1, with 11 bases in between. In germline, CDR1 is SGHTS, CDR2 YDEGEE. The CDR3 is made up of 14 amino acids. The DNA of the CDR3 is TGTGCCAGCAGGGGACGGCAAGGCACAGATACGCAGTATTTT. Amino acid sequence: CASRGRQGTDTQYF.

The gene calls are TRBV5-8 and TRBJ2-1, with TRBD1 identical over 9 bases. Germline CDR1 SGHTS, CDR2 YDEGEE. The V and J ends lost 4 bases and 4 bases, in that order; junction bases with no gene match: 6. The length of the CDR3 is 15 residues. The CDR3 DNA sequence: TGTGCCAGCAGCAAAACAGGGGGCATGTACAATGAGCAGTTCTTC. It specifies CASSKTGGMYNEQFF. The variable domain in full, with the rest retrieved from reference TRBV5-8 and TRBJ2-1, is EAGVTQSPTHLIKTRGQQATLRCSPISGHTSVYWYQQALGLGLQFLLWYDEGEERNRGNFPPRFSGRQFPNYSSELNVNALELEDSALYLCASSKTGGMYNEQFFGPGTRLTVL.

J is TRBJ1-6 and V is TRBV5-1; 7 bases align to TRBD1. The CDR3 is 16 residues long. Unmatched junction bases numbered 10, after V lost 4 bases and J lost 6 bases. CDR1 is SGHRS and CDR2 is YFSETQ in the germline V gene. The CDR3 nucleotides are TGCGCCAGCAGCCTTGACCCGACAGGGTTTAATTCACCCCTCCACTTT. Protein sequence: CASSLDPTGFNSPLHF. The variable domain in full, with the rest retrieved from reference TRBV5-1 and TRBJ1-6, is KAGVTQTPRYLIKTRGQQVTLSCSPISGHRSVSWYQQTPGQGLQFLFEYFSETQRNKGNFPGRFSGRQFSNSRSEMNVSTLELGDSALYLCASSLDPTGFNSPLHFGNGTRLTVT.

This chain connects TRBV10-2 to TRBJ1-4, with TRBD1 matching over 9 bases. Germline V gives CDR1 WSHSY, CDR2 SAAADI. The junction had 6 bases not matched to a gene; V was cut back by 0 bases and J by 4 bases. CDR3 size: 17 residues. CDR3 coding DNA: TGCGCCAGCAGTGAGTCGCGACAGGGGGTTTTTAATGAAAAACTGTTTTTT. It is translated as CASSESRQGVFNEKLFF.

The chain has TRBV6-4 and TRBJ2-1, with 8 bases fitting TRBD2. V trimming: 2 bases; J trimming: 12 bases; junction bases outside the gene matches: 12. This CDR3 has 15 amino acids. CDR1 and CDR2 (germline): MRHNA, SNTAGT. CDR3 bases: TGTGCCAGCAGTGACGGGTCTAGCGGGCGCCTGGGGCAGTTCTTC. It codes for CASSDGSSGRLGQFF.

The CDR3 loop is CAISESWGIEAFF. DNA for the CDR3: TGTGCCATCAGTGAGTCGTGGGGGATTGAAGCTTTCTTT. The chain recombines TRBV10-3 with TRBJ1-1, with D perhaps TRBD1 (5 bases). Germline CDR1 ENHRY, CDR2 SYGVKD. This CDR3 is built from 13 residues. V dropped 0 bases and J dropped 7 bases, with 9 bases sitting between them.

The genes are TRBV27 and TRBJ1-1; D possibly corresponds to TRBD1 (5 bases). Per germline, CDR1 MNHEY and CDR2 SMNVEV (reference sequence). V gave up 5 bases and J gave up 0 bases, with 10 bases separating them. This CDR3 contains 14 residues. The CDR3 is CASSPGTMNTEAFF. Written as DNA, the CDR3 is TGTGCCAGCAGTCCAGGGACGATGAACACTGAAGCTTTCTTT.

The chain joins TRBV7-8 to TRBJ1-1; no clear D. The CDR3 runs 14 residues. Germline CDR1 SGHVS, CDR2 FQNEAQ. The V gene lost 2 bases and the J gene lost 6 bases, with 13 bases spanning the gap. This chain's CDR3 is CASSLRPKRPEAFF. The CDR3 DNA sequence: TGTGCCAGCAGCTTACGACCCAAACGGCCTGAAGCTTTCTTT.

This sequence joins TRBV2 and TRBJ2-3, with 15 bases aligning to TRBD2. V gave up 6 bases and J gave up 4 bases; unmatched junction bases: 5. The CDR3 sequence is 16 residues long. Germline CDR1 is SNHLY and CDR2 is FYNNEI. The CDR3 region is CASRRTSGGAPDTQYF. The CDR3 region has the DNA TGTGCCAGCAGGAGGACTAGCGGGGGGGCTCCAGATACGCAGTATTTT.

V is TRBV7-8 and J is TRBJ1-5; maybe TRBD1 (6 bases). The length of the CDR3 is 15 residues. The ends were cut back, 5 bases at V and 4 bases at J, with 15 bases in the middle. CDR1 and CDR2 (germline): SGHVS, FQNEAQ. CDR3 in amino acids: CASSRPGTPNQPQHF. CDR3 DNA: TGTGCCAGCAGCCGTCCCGGGACACCAAATCAGCCCCAGCATTTT.

The CDR3 region has the DNA TGCGCCAGCAGCTTATTGTTAGAAGGCACCGGGGAGCTGTTTTTT. Translation gives CASSLLLEGTGELFF. The chain links TRBV5-1 to TRBJ2-2; D gene uncertain. Germline V lookup: CDR1 SGHRS, CDR2 YFSETQ. Between the trimmed V and J ends, which lost 2 bases and 4 bases, there was a span of 12 bases. This CDR3 comprises 15 residues. Combining the CDR3 with reference TRBV5-1 and TRBJ2-2 gives the whole variable domain KAGVTQTPRYLIKTRGQQVTLSCSPISGHRSVSWYQQTPGQGLQFLFEYFSETQRNKGNFPGRFSGRQFSNSRSEMNVSTLELGDSALYLCASSLLLEGTGELFFGEGSRLTVL.

The CDR3 region has the DNA TGTGCCACCAGCAGAGATACCCTACAGGGGTACCAAGAGACCCAGTACTTC. It is translated as CATSRDTLQGYQETQYF. The chain uses TRBV15 and TRBJ2-5; 7 bases line up with TRBD1. This CDR3 has 17 residues. V gave up 0 bases and J gave up 0 bases; unmatched junction bases: 7. Germline loops: CDR1 LNHNV, CDR2 YYDKDF (reference sequence).

A single count supports this clone. The chain combines TRBV4-1 with TRBJ1-1; D remains ambiguous. Trimming stripped 5 bases from V and 0 bases from J, with 22 bases between. The CDR3 is 18 amino acids. Per the germline V gene, CDR1 is MGHRA and CDR2 is YSYEKL. The CDR3 here is CASSYPGRTARMNTEAFF. Here the CDR3 DNA reads TGCGCCAGCAGCTACCCCGGTCGCACAGCTCGAATGAACACTGAAGCTTTCTTT.

The J gene is TRBJ1-1, the V gene TRBV9; D is undetermined. In germline, CDR1 is SGDLS, CDR2 YYNGEE. Trimming cost V 4 bases and J 2 bases, with 21 bases left between them. The CDR3 is 17 amino acids. CDR3 bases: TGTGCCAGCAGCAAAGAACCCGGGGTGAGACATAACACTGAAGCTTTCTTT. This translates into CASSKEPGVRHNTEAFF.

This clone came up once. This rearrangement joins TRBV9 to TRBJ2-5, with D tentatively TRBD2 (5 bases). This CDR3 comprises 15 residues. Germline V gene sequence: CDR1 SGDLS, CDR2 YYNGEE. V was shortened by 3 bases and J by 0 bases, with 12 bases between the two germline ends. Here the CDR3 reads CASSARSGNQETQYF. The CDR3 DNA is TGTGCCAGCAGCGCTCGGAGCGGTAACCAAGAGACCCAGTACTTC.

This chain connects TRBV2 to TRBJ2-5, with D hard to call. The CDR3 runs 14 residues. The germline CDR1 and CDR2 sequences are SNHLY and FYNNEI. V shed 2 bases and J shed 2 bases, with 9 bases lying between them. CDR3 protein: CASSESRAQETQYF. The CDR3 region has the DNA TGTGCCAGCAGTGAAAGTCGGGCACAAGAGACCCAGTACTTC. Based on the CDR3 plus reference TRBV2 and TRBJ2-5, the full variable domain is EPEVTQTPSHQVTQMGQEVILRCVPISNHLYFYWYRQILGQKVEFLVSFYNNEISEKSEIFDDQFSVERPDGSNFTLKIRSTKLEDSAMYFCASSESRAQETQYFGPGTRLLVL.

This rearrangement joins TRBV5-4 to TRBJ2-5; TRBD1 agrees at 8 bases. This CDR3 has 14 amino acids. Germline lookup yields CDR1 SGHNT and CDR2 YYREEE (reference sequence). With 1 base clipped from V and 5 bases from J, the junction kept 4 bases outside the gene matches. CDR3 residues: CASSLQGAVETQYF. The CDR3 coding sequence is TGTGCCAGCAGCTTGCAGGGGGCCGTCGAGACCCAGTACTTC.

V and J are TRBV5-6 and TRBJ2-3; TRBD2 aligns across 13 bases. Germline CDR1 is SGHDT and CDR2 is YYEEEE. This CDR3 has 17 amino acids. V dropped 4 bases and J dropped 0; count of bases not matched to a gene: 5. Here the CDR3 DNA reads TGTGCCAGCAGCCCTCTGGGACTAGCGGGGAGCACAGATACGCAGTATTTT. It codes for CASSPLGLAGSTDTQYF.

J is TRBJ2-5 and V is TRBV30; 8 nucleotides agree with TRBD2. Germline V gene sequence: CDR1 GTSNPN, CDR2 SVGIG (reference sequence). The CDR3 runs to 13 residues. Unmatched junction bases numbered 6, after V lost 5 bases and J lost 4 bases. The CDR3, as DNA: TGTGCCTGGGGAGGACTAGCCGGAGAGACCCAGTACTTC. This codes for CAWGGLAGETQYF.

The count of this clone is one. V gene TRBV29-1 combines with J gene TRBJ2-7; D is ambiguous. V was clipped by 6 bases and J by 0 bases, with 9 bases between them. The germline CDR1 and CDR2 sequences are SQVTM and ANQGSEA. The CDR3 length is 12 residues. Here the CDR3 reads CSVTDDSYEQYF. DNA for the CDR3: TGCAGCGTCACAGACGACTCCTACGAGCAGTACTTC.

The chain combines TRBV11-2 with TRBJ2-5; D possibly corresponds to TRBD1 (5 bases). The germline V gene encodes CDR1 SGHAT and CDR2 FQNNGV. V was cut by 0 bases and J by 2 bases, with 10 bases left in between. The CDR3 is 15 amino acids. This CDR3 reads CASSLDRQGQETQYF. The CDR3 nucleotides are TGTGCCAGCAGCTTAGATAGGCAGGGACAAGAGACCCAGTACTTC.

The J gene is TRBJ2-3, the V gene TRBV7-3, with 7 bases identical to TRBD2. The CDR3 loop spans 19 amino acids. CDR1 is SGHTA and CDR2 is FQGTGA in the germline V gene. V lost 5 bases to trimming and J lost 0 bases; unmatched junction nucleotides: 17. For the CDR3, the DNA is TGTGCCAGCAGCCTGTATAGTGTCGGGAGCGGGGTTAGCACAGATACGCAGTATTTT. It specifies CASSLYSVGSGVSTDTQYF.